This TCR beta chain is drawn from a study of T-cell reconstitution after alpha-beta-depleted transplantation in children. Per the germline V gene, CDR1 is SGDLS and CDR2 is YYNGEE. V was clipped by 4 bases and J by 2 bases, with 13 bases between them. The length of the CDR3 is 15 residues. It was with unique molecular identifiers that the TCRbeta library was prepared. TCRdb re-called the PCR reads with MiXCR, one entry per CDR3 protein. The sample contains roughly 350,000 distinct CDR3 sequences, over 9% of which appear only once. The sequence came from a human donor who donated a stem cell graft to a child with acute lymphoblastic leukemia. Sequenced material: PBMCs from the stem cell graft donor, taken from the stem cell graft. This chain links TRBV9 with TRBJ2-1, with D perhaps TRBD1 or TRBD2 (5 bases each). CDR3 nucleotide sequence: TGTGCCAGCAGCTCGGGACCTAATACCTACAATGAGCAGTTCTTC. Its translation is CASSSGPNTYNEQFF.